This is a list of T cell receptor beta chains from one sample in a study of blood T cell repertoires in COVID-19. TCRdb's copy holds only in-frame clones and misses some; the assay was immunoSEQ multiplex PCR. The sample holds around 200,000 clones, around 82% seen once. The sequenced sample was peripheral blood. The receptors were gathered from a man between 40 and 49 years old with active or convalescent COVID-19. CDR3s include the opening cysteine and the closing phenylalanine or tryptophan. D genes are given only for firm matches. The size entry is marked missing in some rows and otherwise reads once, few, many or a size class.

D	V	J	size	CDR3	DNA
TRBD2	TRBV5-1	TRBJ2-7	-	CASSLEPPASGIGVVYEQYF	TGCGCCAGCAGCTTAGAGCCCCCGGCTAGCGGGATAGGGGTTGTGTACGAGCAGTACTTC
TRBD1	TRBV7-3	TRBJ2-6	-	CASSGDRAGANVLTF	TGTGCCAGCAGCGGCGACAGGGCAGGGGCCAACGTCCTGACTTTC
-	TRBV27	TRBJ1-2	-	CASSSRTGGRVTF	TGTGCCAGCAGTTCCCGCACCGGGGGGCGCGTCACCTTC
-	TRBV10-2	TRBJ2-7	-	CASSVGAERYEQYF	TGCGCCAGCAGTGTAGGGGCTGAACGCTACGAGCAGTACTTC
TRBD1	TRBV5-4	TRBJ1-4	-	CASSPGTGNEKLFF	TGTGCCAGCAGTCCCGGGACAGGGAATGAAAAACTGTTTTTT
-	TRBV11-2	TRBJ2-2	-	CASSLDINTGELFF	TGTGCCAGCAGCCTGGACATTAACACCGGGGAGCTGTTTTTT
-	TRBV10-3	TRBJ2-2	-	CAISDLLTVGELFF	TGTGCCATCAGTGATTTGTTGACTGTCGGGGAGCTGTTTTTT
TRBD1	TRBV7-6	TRBJ2-5	-	CASSPTGYSQETQYF	TGTGCCAGCAGCCCGACAGGGTACAGCCAAGAGACCCAGTACTTC
-	TRBV29-1	TRBJ1-5	-	CSVGIDRNQPQHF	TGCAGCGTTGGTATAGACAGAAATCAGCCCCAGCATTTT
-	TRBV19	TRBJ1-2	-	CASNDQAGLYGYTF	TGTGCCAGTAATGACCAGGCAGGTCTTTATGGCTACACCTTC
TRBD1	TRBV7-9	TRBJ1-4	few	CASSPRQGAEKLFF	TGTGCCAGCAGCCCCCGACAGGGAGCTGAAAAACTGTTTTTT
TRBD2	TRBV7-8	TRBJ2-1	-	CASSRASGYNEQFF	TGTGCCAGCAGCCGAGCTAGCGGGTACAATGAGCAGTTCTTC
-	TRBV5-1	TRBJ2-3	-	CASTITGLSTDTQYF	TGCGCCAGCACCATTACGGGACTCTCCACAGATACGCAGTATTTT
TRBD1	TRBV27	TRBJ1-1	-	CASSQTGWNTEAFF	TGTGCCAGCAGTCAGACAGGGTGGAACACTGAAGCTTTCTTT
-	TRBV19	TRBJ2-7	-	CASSIVALGTLAREQYF	TGTGCCAGTAGTATAGTCGCCTTAGGAACCTTGGCGCGGGAGCAGTACTTC
TRBD1	TRBV12-3/TRBV12-4	TRBJ2-1	-	CASSLEGQGVKFF	TGTGCCAGCAGTTTAGAGGGACAGGGGGTTAAGTTCTTC
TRBD2	TRBV6-5	TRBJ2-3	-	CASRKAGGPGTQYF	TGTGCCAGCAGAAAAGCGGGAGGGCCAGGTACGCAGTATTTT
-	TRBV6-5	TRBJ2-7	-	CASSQPTGTYEQYF	TGTGCCAGCAGTCAGCCGACAGGAACCTACGAGCAGTACTTC
TRBD2	TRBV2	TRBJ2-1	-	CASSDGGRAHNEQFF	TGTGCCAGCAGTGATGGGGGGAGGGCCCACAATGAGCAGTTCTTC
TRBD2	TRBV9	TRBJ2-5	-	CASSVAGGDRETQYF	TGTGCCAGCAGCGTCGCGGGGGGAGATAGGGAGACCCAGTACTTC
TRBD1	TRBV27	TRBJ1-2	-	CASSPASLTTGTKLYSGYTF	TGTGCCAGCAGCCCCGCTTCTCTTACGACAGGGACCAAACTGTATAGTGGCTACACCTTC
-	TRBV30	TRBJ1-2	few	CAWSVGGFEGYTF	TGTGCCTGGAGTGTAGGGGGTTTTGAGGGCTACACCTTC
TRBD2	TRBV15	TRBJ2-1	few	CATSRGGLAVSNEQFF	TGTGCCACCAGCAGAGGGGGACTAGCGGTAAGCAATGAGCAGTTCTTC
-	TRBV10-3	TRBJ1-4	-	CAISEEGANNEKLFF	TGTGCCATCAGTGAGGAAGGGGCTAACAATGAAAAACTGTTTTTT
TRBD1	TRBV14	TRBJ2-3	-	CASSPGTASTDTQYF	TGTGCCAGCAGCCCGGGGACAGCTAGCACAGATACGCAGTATTTT
-	TRBV3-1/TRBV3-2	TRBJ2-4	-	CASSQVEAKNIQYF	TGTGCCAGCAGCCAAGTCGAGGCCAAAAACATTCAGTACTTC
-	TRBV7-2	TRBJ1-2	-	CASSPQTTGSGGYTF	TGTGCCAGCAGCCCGCAGACCACAGGGAGTGGGGGCTACACCTTC
-	TRBV7-9	TRBJ2-3	-	CATVFSDTQYF	TGTGCCACCGTTTTTTCAGATACGCAGTATTTT
TRBD1	TRBV9	TRBJ2-7	-	CASSLGTGGSYEQYF	TGTGCCAGCAGCCTTGGGACAGGGGGTTCCTACGAGCAGTACTTC
-	TRBV12-5	TRBJ2-7	-	CASGPDTYEQYF	TGTGCTAGTGGCCCCGACACGTACGAGCAGTACTTC
-	TRBV9	TRBJ1-2	-	CASSVAGERYGYTF	TGTGCCAGCAGCGTAGCTGGGGAGCGGTATGGCTACACCTTC
-	TRBV6-5	TRBJ1-1	-	CASTPQLNTEAFF	TGTGCCAGCACCCCACAGTTGAACACTGAAGCTTTCTTT
-	TRBV4-1	TRBJ1-3	few	CASSQERTFGNTIYF	TGCGCCAGCAGCCAGGAGAGGACATTTGGAAACACCATATATTTT
TRBD1	TRBV5-1	TRBJ1-1	-	CASSLSAGTVETEAFF	TGCGCCAGCAGCTTGTCTGCCGGGACAGTGGAAACTGAAGCTTTCTTT
-	TRBV14	TRBJ1-2	-	CASSLTDGRGFYGYTF	TGTGCCAGCAGCCTTACCGACGGCAGGGGATTCTATGGCTACACCTTC
-	TRBV30	TRBJ1-5	-	CAWSKGQGGQPQHF	TGTGCCTGGAGTAAGGGCCAGGGCGGTCAGCCCCAGCATTTT
-	TRBV6-1	TRBJ1-2	-	CASSESMEGYTF	TGTGCCAGCAGTGAATCAATGGAGGGCTACACCTTC
TRBD1	TRBV5-1	TRBJ2-3	-	CASSLGQGAGDTQYF	TGCGCCAGCAGCTTGGGGCAGGGGGCTGGAGATACGCAGTATTTT
TRBD1	TRBV5-4	TRBJ1-2	-	CASSPRQGAYGYTF	TGTGCCAGCAGCCCGAGACAGGGGGCGTATGGCTACACCTTC
-	TRBV30	TRBJ2-7	-	CAWSALVGGSYEQYF	TGTGCCTGGAGTGCCCTGGTAGGGGGCTCCTACGAGCAGTACTTC
-	TRBV6-5	TRBJ1-2	once	CASKKGELVGYTF	TGTGCCAGCAAAAAGGGAGAACTTGTTGGCTACACCTTC
TRBD1	TRBV12-5	TRBJ2-7	-	CASGSGGDRGHYEQYF	TGTGCTAGTGGTTCCGGCGGAGACAGGGGCCACTACGAGCAGTACTTC
-	TRBV2	TRBJ1-3	-	CASMPARTGGNTIYF	TGTGCCAGCATGCCGGCTCGGACGGGGGGAAACACCATATATTTT
-	TRBV30	TRBJ1-3	-	CAWSTSTGFSGNTIYF	TGTGCCTGGAGTACGTCGACCGGGTTCTCTGGAAACACCATATATTTT
-	TRBV3-1/TRBV3-2	TRBJ1-4	-	CASSRRTVVFTNEKLFF	TGTGCCAGCAGCCGTCGGACAGTTGTTTTTACTAATGAAAAACTGTTTTTT
-	TRBV7-9	TRBJ2-3	-	CASSLGQSGDTQYF	TGTGCCAGCAGCTTAGGACAAAGTGGAGATACGCAGTATTTT
-	TRBV14	TRBJ1-2	-	CASSQVAADLYGYTF	TGTGCCAGCAGCCAAGTTGCGGCAGACCTGTATGGCTACACCTTC
TRBD1	TRBV19	TRBJ1-2	-	CASLDRGYGYTF	TGTGCCAGTTTAGACAGGGGCTATGGCTACACCTTC
-	TRBV18	TRBJ1-5	-	CASSPTGPGSNQPQHF	TGTGCCAGCTCACCGACAGGCCCGGGCAGCAATCAGCCCCAGCATTTT
TRBD1	TRBV6-5	TRBJ1-5	-	CASSWGQGAQPQHF	TGTGCCAGCAGTTGGGGACAGGGGGCCCAGCCCCAGCATTTT
-	TRBV4-2	TRBJ1-4	few	CASSQGMAGKNEKLFF	TGTGCCAGCAGCCAAGGTATGGCAGGGAAGAATGAAAAACTGTTTTTT
-	TRBV4-3	TRBJ2-1	-	CASSHRWDSQFYEQFF	TGCGCCAGCAGCCATCGATGGGACTCCCAGTTTTATGAGCAGTTCTTC
TRBD1	TRBV10-3	TRBJ1-1	-	CAIRGTGLNTEAFF	TGTGCCATCAGGGGGACAGGGTTGAACACTGAAGCTTTCTTT
-	TRBV11-2	TRBJ2-3	few	CASSLGGPSTDTQYF	TGTGCCAGCAGCTTAGGAGGCCCTAGCACAGATACGCAGTATTTT
TRBD2	TRBV6-5	TRBJ2-5	-	CASSPLKAGVETQYF	TGTGCCAGCAGTCCCCTTAAAGCGGGAGTGGAGACCCAGTACTTC